The subject of this entry is one T cell receptor (beta chain). This entry is derived from a study of blood T cell repertoires in COVID-19. Participants' own reports of clinical history determined their cohort assignment. Original processing methods: Nucleated cell number was recorded as an estimate derived from reference gene primer amplification. Repertoires were generated with immunoSEQ multiplex PCR, while TCRdb's copy carries only in-frame clones and drops some. That table is the source of V, J and clone size, and D and trimming were worked out from the DNA. The table shows approximately 200,000 clones, with around 84% occurring only once. Sequencing was done on a sample of PBMCs or T cells enriched from blood (not recorded which). The receptor comes from a woman in her forties with acute COVID-19.

The CDR3 DNA reads TGTGCCTGGAGTGTAAGCCCCGAGGATCAGCCCCAGCATTTT. Protein: CAWSVSPEDQPQHF. The chain couples TRBV30 to TRBJ1-5; D ambiguous. Germline V gives CDR1 GTSNPN, CDR2 SVGIG (reference sequence). This CDR3 has 14 residues. V was shortened by 0 bases and J by 5 bases, with 11 bases between the two germline ends. The variable domain in full, completed from reference TRBV30 and TRBJ1-5, reads SQTIHQWPATLVQPVGSPLSLECTVEGTSNPNLYWYRQAAGRGLQLLFYSVGIGQISSEVPQNLSASRPQDRQFILSSKKLLLSDSGFYLCAWSVSPEDQPQHFGDGTRLSIL.